The 28 T cell receptor beta chains below come from one sample, sequenced in a study of T cell repertoires in cytomegalovirus infection. TCRdb independently ran MiXCR on the reads; one entry per CDR3 protein. In the table there are roughly 760,000 distinct CDR3 sequences, 35% to 45% of which are singletons. The sequenced sample consisted of PBMCs. The receptors come from a human donor in good health (CMV status not recorded). Some clones in this sample may be carry-over from other donors' samples.

The chain is built from TRBV6-1 and TRBJ2-1, with 13 nucleotides matching TRBD2. V was pared by 7 bases and J by 9 bases, with 6 bases of the junction left unmatched. The CDR3 length is 14 residues. The germline V gene encodes CDR1 MNHNS and CDR2 SASEGT. This CDR3 reads CASIRTSGRGEQFF. The DNA of the CDR3 is TGTGCCAGCATCCGGACTAGCGGGAGAGGTGAGCAGTTCTTC.

The CDR3 reads CASSIVAGRGGEQYF. Here the CDR3 DNA reads TGTGCCAGTAGTATAGTTGCGGGCCGGGGCGGGGAGCAGTACTTC. The chain links TRBV19 to TRBJ2-7; D may correspond to TRBD1 or TRBD2 (5 bases each). V dropped 1 base and J dropped 7 bases, with 17 bases sitting between them. This CDR3 is built from 15 residues. Germline V gene sequence: CDR1 LNHDA, CDR2 SQIVND (reference sequence).

The CDR3 region has the DNA TGTGCCAGCAGTTACCCGGGAGCGGGAGCTCGGGATGAGCAGTTCTTC. This gives the protein CASSYPGAGARDEQFF. The chain joins TRBV6-6 to TRBJ2-1; 8 bases match TRBD2. The V and J ends lost 2 bases and 8 bases, in that order; junction bases with no gene match: 11. The length of the CDR3 is 16 residues. Germline CDR1 MNHNY, CDR2 SVGAGI (reference sequence).

CDR3 residues: CASSGRTSNYGYTF. CDR3 bases: TGTGCCAGCAGCGGGAGGACCTCTAACTATGGCTACACCTTC. The rearrangement links TRBV7-9 to TRBJ1-2; D is uncertain. Trimming cost V 5 bases and J 0 bases, with 10 bases left between them. CDR1 and CDR2 from the germline V gene are SEHNR and FQNEAQ (reference sequence). CDR3 length: 14 amino acids.

The V call is TRBV12-3 or TRBV12-4, the J call TRBJ1-1; perhaps TRBD1 as D (6 bases). The CDR3 loop spans 14 amino acids. Trimming cost V 6 bases and J 1 base, with 12 bases left between them. The CDR3 loop reads CASRDRRTNTEAFF. The DNA of the CDR3 is TGTGCCAGCAGAGACAGGCGCACGAACACTGAAGCTTTCTTT.

This clonotype has more than one count but fewer than ten. The CDR3 DNA is TGTGCCAGCAGCTTAGTGAACGGGTACAGGGAGACCCAGTACTTC. Amino acids: CASSLVNGYRETQYF. This chain links TRBV7-2 with TRBJ2-5, with D possibly matching TRBD1 (5 bases). V was cut by 1 base and J by 5 bases, with 14 bases left in between. The CDR3 has 15 residues. Germline V gene lookup returns CDR1 SGHTA and CDR2 FQGNSA.

The chain combines TRBV20-1 with TRBJ2-7; D possibly uses TRBD1 or TRBD2 (5 bases each). The V and J ends lost 5 bases and 4 bases respectively, with 15 bases between them. This CDR3 comprises 13 residues. CDR1 is DFQATT, CDR2 SNEGSKA, per germline (reference sequence). The DNA for the CDR3 is TGCAGTGCTCAAGCCGGGACGGCATACGAGCAGTACTTC. It encodes CSAQAGTAYEQYF.

The chain carries TRBV7-2 and TRBJ1-2; the D is unclear. The germline CDR1 and CDR2 sequences are SGHTA and FQGNSA. V was cut by 6 bases and J by 3 bases, with 8 bases left in between. The CDR3 runs to 12 residues. CDR3 DNA sequence: TGTGCCAGCAGTGGGAGGGACTATGGCTACACCTTC. Its translation is CASSGRDYGYTF.

CDR3 loop: CASSYPTGSNTEAFF. Written as DNA, the CDR3 is TGCGCCAGCAGCTACCCGACAGGGAGCAACACTGAAGCTTTCTTT. The J gene is TRBJ1-1, the V gene TRBV4-1; the match to TRBD1 covers 7 bases. The trim removed 5 bases at V and 2 bases at J, leaving 8 bases unmatched. CDR3 length: 15 amino acids. The germline gives CDR1 MGHRA, CDR2 YSYEKL.

The rearrangement links TRBV7-9 to TRBJ2-2; D remains ambiguous. The V gene lost 5 bases and the J gene lost 3 bases, with 13 bases spanning the gap. This CDR3 is built from 15 residues. Germline-derived CDR1 and CDR2 are SEHNR and FQNEAQ (reference sequence). The CDR3 DNA sequence: TGTGCCAGCAGCCCTCATCTATTGGACACCGGGGAGCTGTTTTTT. This sequence encodes CASSPHLLDTGELFF.

This clonotype was recorded a few times. The chain couples TRBV6-5 to TRBJ1-2; tentative D call: TRBD1 (5 bases). This CDR3 region has 15 residues. Trimming took off 2 bases at V and 8 bases at J, with 18 bases between the two ends. Germline CDR1 MNHEY, CDR2 SVGAGI. The CDR3 sequence: CASSYGVAGGGGYTF. The CDR3 DNA reads as TGTGCCAGCAGTTACGGGGTAGCCGGGGGGGGAGGCTACACCTTC.

This CDR3 reads CASSPGLFHEQYF. The CDR3 nucleotides read TGTGCCAGCAGTCCAGGACTGTTCCACGAGCAGTACTTC. The V and J genes are TRBV27 and TRBJ2-7; D possibly corresponds to TRBD2 (5 bases). The CDR3 runs to 13 residues. The germline V gene has CDR1 MNHEY and CDR2 SMNVEV (reference sequence). V was shortened by 5 bases and J by 5 bases, with 13 bases between the two germline ends.

The chain employs TRBV13 and TRBJ1-5; 8 bases agree with TRBD1. The CDR3 has 13 amino acids. J was trimmed by 12 bases and V by 6 bases; bases with no gene match: 10. CDR1 and CDR2 (germline): PRHDT, FYEKMQ (reference sequence). The CDR3 DNA follows: TGTGCCAGCAGTAGATCCCCGGGACAGGTCCAGCATTTT. Protein: CASSRSPGQVQHF.

The V and J genes are TRBV28 and TRBJ1-6; D is ambiguous. Trimming removed 4 bases from V and 12 bases from J, with 7 bases in between. From germline, CDR1 is MDHEN and CDR2 SYDVKM. The CDR3 length is 11 residues. Here the CDR3 DNA reads TGTGCCAGCAGTTCGGAAAGACCCCTCCACTTT. Amino acids: CASSSERPLHF.

A few counts support this clonotype. The chain uses TRBV10-3 and TRBJ2-7, with D possibly TRBD1 on 6 matching bases. V was pared by 3 bases and J by 6 bases, with 6 bases between. The CDR3 is made up of 11 amino acids. The V gene's germline CDR1 is ENHRY and CDR2 SYGVKD. The CDR3 sequence: CAISEQGEQYF. The DNA of the CDR3 is TGTGCCATCAGTGAACAGGGCGAGCAGTACTTC.

This clonotype was observed a handful of times. For the CDR3, the DNA is TGTGCCAGCAGCTTGGAGGGTGAGGCCACTGAAGCTTTCTTT. It is translated as CASSLEGEATEAFF. The V gene is TRBV11-3, the J gene TRBJ1-1; D call uncertain. The germline CDR1 and CDR2 sequences are SGHNT and YENEEA. CDR3 length: 14 residues. V lost 3 bases and J lost 4, with 12 bases in between.

The chain combines TRBV28 with TRBJ1-1; D unclear. CDR1 and CDR2 (germline): MDHEN, SYDVKM. Trimming removed 2 bases from V and 1 base from J, with 14 bases in between. This CDR3 has 16 residues. CDR3 coding DNA: TGTGCCAGCAGTTTACGGGGTCAGTGGACGAACACTGAAGCTTTCTTT. Its protein is CASSLRGQWTNTEAFF. Drawing the rest from reference TRBV28 and TRBJ1-1, the complete variable domain is DVKVTQSSRYLVKRTGEKVFLECVQDMDHENMFWYRQDPGLGLRLIYFSYDVKMKEKGDIPEGYSVSREKKERFSLILESASTNQTSMYLCASSLRGQWTNTEAFFGQGTRLTVV.

The CDR3 region is CASSVVRDRATDTQYF. CDR3 nucleotides: TGTGCCAGCAGTGTGGTTCGGGACAGGGCCACAGATACGCAGTATTTT. The chain couples TRBV2 to TRBJ2-3; 9 nucleotides align to TRBD1. Germline CDR1 and CDR2: SNHLY and FYNNEI. The CDR3 is made up of 16 amino acids. V was clipped by 4 bases and J by 2 bases; unmatched bases: 7.

This clonotype has a handful of counts. The V and J genes are TRBV6-5 and TRBJ2-2; TRBD2 aligns across 13 bases. The CDR3 is 19 amino acids. Germline CDR1 MNHEY, CDR2 SVGAGI. V trimming: 9 bases; J trimming: 4 bases; junction bases outside the gene matches: 17. CDR3 DNA sequence: TGTGCCAGTCGAGGAGCAACTAGCGGGAGGGCCGTGGGCACCGGGGAGCTGTTTTTT. Translating it yields CASRGATSGRAVGTGELFF.

The CDR3 here is CASSPTLSGGNTEAFF. In DNA, the CDR3 is TGTGCCAGCAGTCCTACCTTGTCGGGGGGGAACACTGAAGCTTTCTTT. This chain joins TRBV28 and TRBJ1-1, with D possibly being TRBD1 (5 bases). Trimming stripped 5 bases from V and 1 base from J, with 17 bases between. Germline V gene lookup returns CDR1 MDHEN and CDR2 SYDVKM. There are 16 residues in the CDR3. Filled out from reference TRBV28 and TRBJ1-1, the complete variable domain reads DVKVTQSSRYLVKRTGEKVFLECVQDMDHENMFWYRQDPGLGLRLIYFSYDVKMKEKGDIPEGYSVSREKKERFSLILESASTNQTSMYLCASSPTLSGGNTEAFFGQGTRLTVV.

This clonotype came up a few times. The rearrangement joins TRBV7-2 to TRBJ1-5, with D maybe TRBD1 (5 bases). The germline gives CDR1 SGHTA, CDR2 FQGNSA. Trimming cost V 3 bases and J 5 bases, with 14 bases left between them. The CDR3 extends over 15 amino acids. CDR3 nucleotide sequence: TGTGCCAGCAGCTTGCGTGTCGGGGGGGATCAGCCCCAGCATTTT. Its protein product is CASSLRVGGDQPQHF.

The chain recombines TRBV7-9 with TRBJ1-1, with 9 nucleotides matching TRBD1. Germline CDR1 SEHNR, CDR2 FQNEAQ (reference sequence). The CDR3 has 14 residues. The V and J ends lost 7 bases and 5 bases, in that order; junction bases with no gene match: 8. In DNA form, the CDR3 reads TGTGCCAGCAAGGAAGGGACAGGGCGGACTGAAGCTTTCTTT. Its translation is CASKEGTGRTEAFF. The whole variable domain, filled in from reference TRBV7-9 and TRBJ1-1, reads DTGVSQNPRHKITKRGQNVTFRCDPISEHNRLYWYRQTLGQGPEFLTYFQNEAQLEKSRLLSDRFSAERPKGSFSTLEIQRTEQGDSAMYLCASKEGTGRTEAFFGQGTRLTVV.

Concerning this clonotype itself: A read error may produce the germline difference seen at one junction end. The chain has TRBV12-3 or TRBV12-4 and TRBJ1-5, with 7 bases fitting TRBD1. CDR3 size: 14 residues. The chain's CDR3 is CASGLQGRNQPQHF. In nucleotides, the CDR3 is TGTGCCAGCGGTTTACAGGGGAGGAATCAGCCCCAGCATTTT.

As concerns this clonotype: Without the conserved terminal phenylalanine or tryptophan, this CDR3 likely stems from a read error. The chain carries TRBV24-1 and TRBJ2-7; D is perhaps TRBD1 or TRBD2 (7 bases each). Trimming shortened V by 4 bases and J by 3 bases, and 15 bases separated the two germline ends. The CDR3 totals 15 residues. CDR1 is KGHDR and CDR2 is SFDVKD in the germline V gene. The CDR3 DNA reads as TGTGCCACCAGTGACCGGGACAGCGGGATCTACGAGCAGTACTTA. Protein: CATSDRDSGIYEQYL.

This chain links TRBV19 with TRBJ1-1; 8 bases are a match to TRBD1. Per the germline V gene, CDR1 is LNHDA and CDR2 is SQIVND (reference sequence). The CDR3 runs 16 residues. J lost 0 bases, V lost 5 bases, and 8 bases had no gene match. CDR3 loop: CASSPRQGSLNTEAFF. For the CDR3, the DNA is TGTGCCAGTAGTCCGCGACAGGGGAGCCTGAACACTGAAGCTTTCTTT.

This clonotype came up once. The chain is built from TRBV6-1 and TRBJ2-7; 9 bases match TRBD1. The germline V gene encodes CDR1 MNHNS and CDR2 SASEGT. The V segment lost 5 bases and the J segment 3 bases; nucleotides outside the gene matches: 8. The CDR3 length is 15 residues. The CDR3 loop reads CASSLQGASVYEQYF. In DNA form, the CDR3 reads TGTGCCAGCAGTTTACAGGGGGCGTCGGTCTACGAGCAGTACTTC.

In this sample, this clonotype turned up a few times. The CDR3 coding sequence is TGCAGTGCGCCACAGCGGGAGCTCATCCATGAGCAGTTCTTC. Its protein is CSAPQRELIHEQFF. This chain links TRBV20-1 with TRBJ2-1; TRBD2 matches at 8 bases. The CDR3 covers 14 residues. CDR1 is DFQATT and CDR2 is SNEGSKA in the germline V gene (reference sequence). Unmatched junction bases numbered 12, after V lost 6 bases and J lost 8 bases.

This clonotype has ten or more counts. The V and J genes are TRBV12-3 or TRBV12-4 and TRBJ1-1; D is unclear. The CDR3 length is 12 residues. Trimming pared 8 bases from V and 1 base from J, leaving 8 bases between. In DNA, the CDR3 is TGTGCCAGCGATCAGGAGAACACTGAAGCTTTCTTT. It encodes CASDQENTEAFF.